These 27 T cell receptor beta chains originate from one sample sequenced in a study of T-cell reconstitution after alpha-beta-depleted transplantation in children (dated by TCRdb to the mid-2010s). Libraries came from PCR. The sequencing machine was an Illumina HiSeq 2500. To normalize quantification of the TCRbeta repertoire, the TCR libraries were built with molecular barcoding that relied on unique molecular identifiers. TCRdb applied fastp at Q25 and MiXCR to the public reads, then kept only in-frame beta chains. Rows with a matching CDR3 protein are joined into one entry that keeps the most common DNA and genes. The sample yields around 680,000 distinct CDR3 sequences; roughly 17% were counted once. Of the sample, approximately 1% is held by the ten largest clones. Sample: PBMCs from the stem cell graft donor, taken from the stem cell graft. These receptors were taken from a human donor who donated a stem cell graft to a child with acute myeloid leukemia.

This clonotype appeared a few times. The J gene is TRBJ2-2, the V gene TRBV28, with 8 bases that match TRBD1. With V trimmed by 4 bases and J by 3 bases, 4 bases remained unmatched. The germline V gene has CDR1 MDHEN and CDR2 SYDVKM. This CDR3 contains 15 residues. CDR3 nucleotide sequence: TGTGCCAGCAGTTCTCGACAGGGGCACACCGGGGAGCTGTTTTTT. Encoded protein: CASSSRQGHTGELFF.

V gene TRBV3-1 combines with J gene TRBJ1-6; D unclear. Germline loops: CDR1 LGHDT, CDR2 YNNKEL (reference sequence). CDR3 length equals 14 residues. V lost 4 bases and J lost 14, with 18 bases in between. This CDR3 reads CASSPLGPQSALHF. In DNA form, the CDR3 reads TGTGCCAGCAGCCCCCTTGGCCCGCAGTCAGCCCTCCACTTT.

Turning to this clonotype: One base away lies a much larger clone, so this may be a sequencing read error. This rearrangement joins TRBV20-1 to TRBJ2-5; 9 nucleotides line up with TRBD1. The CDR3 has 14 residues. Unmatched junction bases numbered 9, after V lost 5 bases and J lost 5 bases. Germline V gives CDR1 DFQATT, CDR2 SNEGSKA (reference sequence). The chain's CDR3 is CSAERGQGAETQYF. CDR3 in DNA: TGCAGTGCTGAACGGGGACAGGGCGCGGAGACCCAGTACTTC.

This clonotype was seen ten or more times. The J gene is TRBJ2-1, the V gene TRBV4-3; maybe TRBD1 (5 bases). In germline, CDR1 is LGHNA, CDR2 YSLEER. The CDR3 is 14 amino acids. V lost 3 bases and J 1 base, leaving 7 bases between the germline ends. CDR3 amino acids: CASSHRESYNEQFF. In DNA, the CDR3 is TGCGCCAGCAGCCACAGGGAATCCTACAATGAGCAGTTCTTC.

This clonotype came up many times. V gene TRBV20-1 combines with J gene TRBJ1-5, with D tentatively TRBD1 (6 bases). V gave up 3 bases and J gave up 4 bases, with 13 bases separating them. Germline values: CDR1 DFQATT, CDR2 SNEGSKA (reference sequence). The CDR3 contains 14 residues. CDR3 protein: CSASRGTINQPQHF. The CDR3 DNA follows: TGCAGTGCTAGCCGGGGGACAATAAATCAGCCCCAGCATTTT.

The genes are TRBV5-4 and TRBJ2-7, with TRBD2 matching 8 bases. Germline V gene lookup returns CDR1 SGHNT and CDR2 YYREEE (reference sequence). CDR3 length: 15 residues. The V gene end was trimmed by 0 bases and the J gene end by 0 bases; junction bases not matched to a gene: 2. The CDR3 nucleotides are TGTGCCAGCAGCTTGGAGCGGGGGAGCTCCTACGAGCAGTACGTC. Protein sequence: CASSLERGSSYEQYV.

For this clonotype: This clone may be a read error of a much larger clone one base away. This chain connects TRBV6-4 to TRBJ2-3; a weak D match, TRBD1 (6 bases). The better agreement between TRBJ1-5 and the DNA end casts doubt on the J call. CDR1 and CDR2 from the germline V gene are MRHNA and SNTAGT. The CDR3 spans 16 residues. DNA of the CDR3: TGTGCCAGCAGTGAAGAAGGGGGGTTGGCGACAGATACGCAGCATTTT. It translates to CASSEEGGLATDTQHF.

This clonotype was counted between two and nine times. J is TRBJ2-7 and V is TRBV27, with D possibly being TRBD2 (6 bases). Germline V CDR1 and CDR2: MNHEY, SMNVEV (reference sequence). V dropped 7 bases and J dropped 6 bases, with 10 bases sitting between them. CDR3 size: 11 residues. This chain's CDR3 is CASKEGGEQYF. CDR3 nucleotides: TGTGCCAGCAAGGAGGGCGGCGAGCAGTACTTC.

The chain employs TRBV9 and TRBJ2-2; D unclear. The CDR3 has 17 residues. V was cut by 1 base and J by 2 bases, with 15 bases left in between. Germline-derived CDR1 and CDR2 are SGDLS and YYNGEE. The CDR3 DNA follows: TGTGCCAGCAGCGTAACTCGGGTCCTCAACAACACCGGGGAGCTGTTTTTT. Residues: CASSVTRVLNNTGELFF.

The chain carries TRBV4-3 and TRBJ2-1, with 7 bases matching TRBD1. Trimming at V came to 3 bases and at J to 2 bases, leaving 7 bases not matched to a gene. The germline CDR1 and CDR2 sequences are LGHNA and YSLEER. CDR3 size: 16 residues. The CDR3 sequence is CASSQYTGAAYNEQFF. CDR3 nucleotide sequence: TGCGCCAGCAGCCAGTATACAGGGGCGGCCTACAATGAGCAGTTCTTC.

The chain has TRBV6-1 and TRBJ2-7; no reliable D call. Germline CDR1 MNHNS, CDR2 SASEGT. V lost 5 bases and J lost 3, with 8 bases in between. CDR3 size: 12 residues. The CDR3 bases are TGTGCCAGCAGTAAGATAAACTACGAGCAGTACTTC. Protein sequence: CASSKINYEQYF.

This clonotype has just a few counts. The CDR3 DNA reads TGCAGTGCTAGAGTCCAGGACAGGGGTTCCGGAGATACGCAGTATTTT. Its protein is CSARVQDRGSGDTQYF. The V and J genes are TRBV20-1 and TRBJ2-3, with 9 bases fitting TRBD1. Trimming at V came to 1 base and at J to 5 bases, leaving 10 bases not matched to a gene. Per the germline V gene, CDR1 is DFQATT and CDR2 is SNEGSKA (reference sequence). This CDR3 region has 16 residues.

DNA of the CDR3: TGTGCCAGCCGTAGCGATAAAGAGACCCAGTACTTC. It codes for CASRSDKETQYF. The gene calls are TRBV6-6 and TRBJ2-5, with D perhaps matching TRBD2 (5 bases). Germline V gives CDR1 MNHNY, CDR2 SVGAGI (reference sequence). V lost 8 bases and J 3 bases, leaving 10 bases between the germline ends. The CDR3 totals 12 residues.

This clonotype has a count of ten or more. The genes are TRBV4-2 and TRBJ1-2; 8 bases are a match to TRBD1. The V segment lost 7 bases and the J segment 8 bases; nucleotides outside the gene matches: 9. Germline V CDR1 and CDR2: LGHNA, YNFKEQ. The CDR3 length is 13 residues. For the CDR3, the DNA is TGTGCCAGCAAGGGACAGGCGGGGAAGGGCTACACCTTC. Residues: CASKGQAGKGYTF.

This clonotype was counted at least ten times. The chain is built from TRBV20-1 and TRBJ1-3; 8 bases fit TRBD1. Germline values: CDR1 DFQATT, CDR2 SNEGSKA (reference sequence). The CDR3 extends over 16 amino acids. The trim removed 6 bases at V and 0 bases at J, leaving 10 bases unmatched. The CDR3 coding sequence is TGCAGTGCCCTGGCCCGGGACAGGTTCTCTGGAAACACCATATATTTT. This sequence encodes CSALARDRFSGNTIYF.

This clonotype was seen repeatedly, ten times or more. The rearrangement links TRBV23-1 to TRBJ2-1; D gene unclear. TRBV23-1 is flagged as an ORF with uncertain function. V shed 0 bases and J shed 3 bases, with 6 bases lying between them. The CDR3 consists of 14 residues. CDR3 DNA sequence: TGCGCCAGCAGTCAATCGAGACTCTACAATGAGCAGTTCTTC. It yields the protein CASSQSRLYNEQFF.

The table lists this clonotype with a few counts. V is TRBV20-1 and J is TRBJ2-6; 7 positions agree with TRBD1. The CDR3 covers 14 residues. The germline CDR1 and CDR2 sequences are DFQATT and SNEGSKA (reference sequence). V was clipped by 7 bases and J by 0 bases; unmatched bases: 3. The CDR3 DNA follows: TGCAGTGTTGCAGGGGGCTCTGGGGCCAACGTCCTGACTTTC. Protein sequence: CSVAGGSGANVLTF.

The J gene is TRBJ2-3, the V gene TRBV7-9; no clear D gene. V lost 8 bases and J 2 bases, leaving 11 bases between the germline ends. Germline assignment: CDR1 SEHNR and CDR2 FQNEAQ (reference sequence). The CDR3 has 13 amino acids. The CDR3 DNA reads TGTGCCAGCTTAGGTGTGGTCACAGATACGCAGTATTTT. Translated: CASLGVVTDTQYF.

This clonotype has at least ten counts. This rearrangement joins TRBV20-1 to TRBJ1-1, with D perhaps TRBD1 (6 bases). Germline V CDR1 and CDR2: DFQATT, SNEGSKA (reference sequence). Trimming removed 2 bases at V and 3 bases at J, with 10 bases between. The CDR3 spans 13 residues. The CDR3 DNA sequence: TGCAGTGCTAGACCCCCAGGGGACACTGAAGCTTTCTTT. This translates into CSARPPGDTEAFF.

The V call is TRBV14, the J call TRBJ2-4; the D is unclear. Germline V gene sequence: CDR1 SGHDN, CDR2 FVKESK. The CDR3 is made up of 16 amino acids. V shed 0 bases and J shed 0 bases, with 9 bases lying between them. As DNA, the CDR3 is TGTGCCAGCAGCCAAGATGGACGACTAGCCAAAAACATTCAGTACTTC. It translates to CASSQDGRLAKNIQYF.

This clonotype occurred many times. The V gene is TRBV15, the J gene TRBJ2-5; a weak D match, TRBD1 (7 bases). The CDR3 has 17 amino acids. Trimming cost V 0 bases and J 0 bases, with 14 bases left between them. Germline CDR1 is LNHNV and CDR2 is YYDKDF (reference sequence). The CDR3 region has the DNA TGTGCCACCAGCAGAGAAGGGGCAGGGGGGAACCAAGAGACCCAGTACTTC. Translation gives CATSREGAGGNQETQYF.

The CDR3 spells CASSLGGISGGIGTDTQYF. The DNA of the CDR3 is TGTGCCAGCAGCTTAGGAGGCATAAGCGGGGGGATCGGTACAGATACGCAGTATTTT. The rearrangement uses TRBV11-2 and TRBJ2-3; 9 bases fit TRBD2. Germline V CDR1 and CDR2: SGHAT, FQNNGV. Trimming at V came to 1 base and at J to 3 bases, leaving 14 bases not matched to a gene. The CDR3 length is 19 residues. Together with reference TRBV11-2 and TRBJ2-3, the CDR3 gives the full variable domain: EAGVAQSPRYKIIEKRQSVAFWCNPISGHATLYWYQQILGQGPKLLIQFQNNGVVDDSQLPKDRFSAERLKGVDSTLKIQPAKLEDSAVYLCASSLGGISGGIGTDTQYFGPGTRLTVL.

The table lists this clonotype with a few counts. The J gene is TRBJ1-5, the V gene TRBV12-3 or TRBV12-4; 7 positions match TRBD1. CDR3 length: 16 residues. The ends lost 5 bases at V and 0 bases at J; junction bases unmatched: 7. For the CDR3, the DNA is TGTGCCAGCAGTAACCGGGACAGCAATAGCAATCAGCCCCAGCATTTT. It translates to CASSNRDSNSNQPQHF.

The chain couples TRBV20-1 to TRBJ1-1; a weak D match, TRBD1 (6 bases). Germline V CDR1 and CDR2: DFQATT, SNEGSKA (reference sequence). The CDR3 contains 15 residues. V lost 3 bases and J 0 bases, leaving 14 bases between the germline ends. The CDR3 here is CSARDNRAVNTEAFF. Here the CDR3 DNA reads TGCAGTGCTAGGGACAACAGGGCGGTGAACACTGAAGCTTTCTTT.

The chain has TRBV7-9 and TRBJ1-1; D is unresolved. Germline CDR1 SEHNR, CDR2 FQNEAQ (reference sequence). This CDR3 is 13 amino acids long. Trimming cost V 5 bases and J 1 base, with 8 bases left between them. The CDR3 loop is CASSINPNTEAFF. DNA of the CDR3: TGTGCCAGCAGCATAAACCCGAACACTGAAGCTTTCTTT.

Remarks on this clonotype: A much larger clone sits a single nucleotide away, making a read error possible. The chain has TRBV6-4 and TRBJ2-3, with D possibly being TRBD1 or TRBD2 (6 bases each). This CDR3 has 15 amino acids. Trimming removed 6 bases from V and 4 bases from J, with 17 bases in between. The germline gives CDR1 MRHNA, CDR2 SNTAGT. The CDR3 DNA sequence: TGTGCCAGCAGAGGAACGTGGGGGGCTGCAGATACGCAGTATTTT. Its protein product is CASRGTWGAADTQYF.

This clonotype was observed at least ten times. The chain joins TRBV29-1 to TRBJ2-1; unclear D gene. This CDR3 spans 10 amino acids. Germline V lookup: CDR1 SQVTM, CDR2 ANQGSEA. The CDR3 nucleotides read TGCAGTTCTCGCTGGAATGAGCAGTTCTTC. As protein: CSSRWNEQFF.